This T cell receptor beta chain was sequenced in a study of T cell changes during pregnancy in multiple sclerosis. Some clones are missing from TCRdb's copy, which holds only in-frame ones; the method was immunoSEQ multiplex PCR. Of 100,000 or so clones listed, about 94% are singletons. V lost 4 bases and J 0 bases, leaving 16 bases between the germline ends. CDR3 length: 17 amino acids. Germline CDR1 reads WNHNN; CDR2 reads SYGVQD (reference sequence). The TCR sequence derives from a female donor with multiple sclerosis, enrolled in a pregnancy study. Material: peripheral blood, obtained in the third trimester of pregnancy. The rearrangement joins TRBV10-1 to TRBJ2-1; possibly TRBD2 for D (6 bases). The CDR3 DNA reads TGCGCCAGCAGTGGGGAAGGGGCGGGGAGCTCCTACAATGAGCAGTTCTTC. It is translated as CASSGEGAGSSYNEQFF.